The clone carrying this T cell receptor beta chain occurred once. Its antigen remains unidentified. This sample was included in a study of vaccination effects on CD4 cells after COVID-19. Study-level background: Two doses of BNT162b2 or mRNA-1273 vaccine were administered to participants. Notes on the study in general: Researchers reported few convalescent patients and no early post-infection timepoints in the study.

This CDR3 region has 14 residues. V lost 10 bases, J lost 5 bases, and 17 bases lay in between. Germline V gene sequence: CDR1 MNHEY, CDR2 SVGAGI. The table came from immunoSEQ multiplex PCR; TCRdb's copy has only in-frame clones and leaves some out. The sample records 20,000 to 25,000 clones, 60% to 70% being singletons. After expansion with viral peptide pools in the ViraFEST assay, antigen-specific CD4+ T cells were sequenced. Subsequent to a culture period of more than 8 days, CD4+ T cells were isolated. The study found no prior SARS-CoV-2 infection in the vaccine recipients, who tested negative for nucleocapsid antibodies.

The sequences come from CD4+ T cells from PBMCs cultured with HCoV-NL63 spike peptides, collected before COVID-19 vaccination. This chain links TRBV6-5 with TRBJ2-2; tentative D call: TRBD2 (5 bases). The receptor was derived from a human donor who received a COVID-19 vaccine. CDR3 in DNA: TGTGCCACCCCCCCTGGGGAGAGGACCGGGGAGCTGTTTTTT. Translation: CATPPGERTGELFF.